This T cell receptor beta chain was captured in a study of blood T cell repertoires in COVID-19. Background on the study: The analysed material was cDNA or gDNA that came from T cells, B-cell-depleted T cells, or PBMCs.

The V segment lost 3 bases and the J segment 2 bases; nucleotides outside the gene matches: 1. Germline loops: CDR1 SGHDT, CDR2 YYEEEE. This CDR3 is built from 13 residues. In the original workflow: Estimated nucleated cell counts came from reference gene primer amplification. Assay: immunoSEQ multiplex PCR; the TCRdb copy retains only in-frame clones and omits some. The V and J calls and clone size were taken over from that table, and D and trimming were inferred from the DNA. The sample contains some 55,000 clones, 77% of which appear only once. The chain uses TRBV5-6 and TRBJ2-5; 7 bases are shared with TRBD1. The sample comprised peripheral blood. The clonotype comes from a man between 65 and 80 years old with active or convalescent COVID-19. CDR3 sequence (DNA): TGTGCCAGCAGCTGGGACAGTCAAGAGACCCAGTACTTC. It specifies CASSWDSQETQYF.